This T cell receptor beta chain was captured by sequencing in a study of CD8 T cells in Susac syndrome. As controls, healthy donors matched for age and sex were used. RNA was extracted with the RNeasy kit, and a quantity of about 0.45 to 1 ug was reverse transcribed using random hexamers. Amplification of TCR beta CDR3 spanned 54 Vbeta and 13 Jbeta via immunoSEQ multiplex PCR. TCRdb fed the immunoSEQ multiplex PCR reads into MiXCR, producing one record per CDR3 protein. The data show some 120,000 distinct CDR3 sequences, more than 90% seen once. Germline loops: CDR1 DFQATT, CDR2 SNEGSKA (reference sequence). The CDR3 runs 14 residues. Unmatched junction bases numbered 5, after V lost 3 bases and J lost 5 bases.

V usage is TRBV20-1 and J usage is TRBJ2-3; 10 bases match TRBD2. The sequenced sample was CD4+ T cells from PBMCs. The sequence was collected from a human donor in good health. In nucleotides, the CDR3 is TGCAGTGCTAGTCTAGCGGGAGTGGTAGATACGCAGTATTTT. Residues: CSASLAGVVDTQYF.